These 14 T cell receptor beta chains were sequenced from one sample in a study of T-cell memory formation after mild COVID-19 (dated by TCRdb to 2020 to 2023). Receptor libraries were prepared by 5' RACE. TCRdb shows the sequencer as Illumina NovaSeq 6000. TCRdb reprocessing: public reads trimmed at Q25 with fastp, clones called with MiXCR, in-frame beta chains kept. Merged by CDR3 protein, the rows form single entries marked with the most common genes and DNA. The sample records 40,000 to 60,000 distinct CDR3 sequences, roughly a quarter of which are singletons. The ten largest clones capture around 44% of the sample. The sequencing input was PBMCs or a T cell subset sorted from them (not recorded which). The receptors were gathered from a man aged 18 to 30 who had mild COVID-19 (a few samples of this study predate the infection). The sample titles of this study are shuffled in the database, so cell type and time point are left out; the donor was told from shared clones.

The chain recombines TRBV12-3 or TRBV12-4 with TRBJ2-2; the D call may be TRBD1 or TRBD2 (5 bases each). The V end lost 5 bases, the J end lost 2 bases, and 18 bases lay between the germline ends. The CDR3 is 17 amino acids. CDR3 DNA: TGTGCCAGCAGTCCTTTCGGGTCGGGGACCAACACCGGGGAGCTGTTTTTT. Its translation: CASSPFGSGTNTGELFF.

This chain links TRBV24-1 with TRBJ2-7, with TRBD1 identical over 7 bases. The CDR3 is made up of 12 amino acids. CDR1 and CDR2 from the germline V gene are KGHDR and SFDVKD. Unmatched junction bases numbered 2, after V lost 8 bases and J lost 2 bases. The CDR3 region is CATNRGPYEQYV. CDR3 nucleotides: TGTGCCACCAACAGGGGACCCTACGAGCAGTACGTC.

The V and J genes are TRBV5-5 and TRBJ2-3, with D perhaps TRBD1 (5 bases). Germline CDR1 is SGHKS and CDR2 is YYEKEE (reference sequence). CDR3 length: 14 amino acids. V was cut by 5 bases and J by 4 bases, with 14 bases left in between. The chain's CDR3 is CASRQHQGADTQYF. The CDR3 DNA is TGTGCCAGCAGGCAGCACCAGGGCGCAGATACGCAGTATTTT.

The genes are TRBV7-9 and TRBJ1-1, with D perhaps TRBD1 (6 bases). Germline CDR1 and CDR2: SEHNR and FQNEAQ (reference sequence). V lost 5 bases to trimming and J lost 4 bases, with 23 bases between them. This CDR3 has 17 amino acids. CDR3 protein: CASSLRGTRAKPTEAFF. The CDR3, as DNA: TGTGCCAGCAGCCTTAGGGGGACGCGGGCTAAACCCACTGAAGCTTTCTTT.

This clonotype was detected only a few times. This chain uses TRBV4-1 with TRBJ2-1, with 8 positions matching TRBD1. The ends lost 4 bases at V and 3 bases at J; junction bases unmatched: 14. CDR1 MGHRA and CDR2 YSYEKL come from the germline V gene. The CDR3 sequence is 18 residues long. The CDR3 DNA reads TGCGCCAGCAGCCGCGGGCGGACAGGGCCGAGGAGCTACAATGAGCAGTTCTTC. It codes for CASSRGRTGPRSYNEQFF.

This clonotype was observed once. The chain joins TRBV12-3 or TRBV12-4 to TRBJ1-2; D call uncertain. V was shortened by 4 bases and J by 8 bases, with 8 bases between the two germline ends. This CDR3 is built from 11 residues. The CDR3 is CASSYGEGYTF. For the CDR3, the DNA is TGTGCCAGCAGTTACGGGGAAGGCTACACCTTC.

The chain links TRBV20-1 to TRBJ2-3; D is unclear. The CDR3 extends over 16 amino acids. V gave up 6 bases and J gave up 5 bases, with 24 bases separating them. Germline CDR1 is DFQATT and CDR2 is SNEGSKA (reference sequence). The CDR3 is CSAIPRRDLSRDTQYF. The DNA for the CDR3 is TGCAGTGCCATACCTCGGCGAGACCTGTCTCGAGATACGCAGTATTTT.

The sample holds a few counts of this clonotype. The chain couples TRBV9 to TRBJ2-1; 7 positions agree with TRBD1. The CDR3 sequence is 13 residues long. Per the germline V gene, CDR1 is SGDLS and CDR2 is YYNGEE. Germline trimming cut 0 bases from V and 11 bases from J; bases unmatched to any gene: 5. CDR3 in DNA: TGTGCCAGCAGCGTAGAAGGGGGCAAGCAGCAGTTCTTC. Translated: CASSVEGGKQQFF.

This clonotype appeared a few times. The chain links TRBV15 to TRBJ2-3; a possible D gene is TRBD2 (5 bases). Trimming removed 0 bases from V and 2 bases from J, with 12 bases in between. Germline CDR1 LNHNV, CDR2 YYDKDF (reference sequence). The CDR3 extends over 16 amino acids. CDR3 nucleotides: TGTGCCACCAGCAGAGATGAAGGGAGAGTCACAGATACGCAGTATTTT. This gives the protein CATSRDEGRVTDTQYF.

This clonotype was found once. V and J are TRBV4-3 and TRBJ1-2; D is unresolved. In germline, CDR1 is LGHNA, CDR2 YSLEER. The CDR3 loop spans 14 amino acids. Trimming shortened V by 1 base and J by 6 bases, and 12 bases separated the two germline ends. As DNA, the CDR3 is TGCGCCAGCAGCCAAGTCCTGGGTTCGGATGGCTACACCTTC. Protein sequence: CASSQVLGSDGYTF.

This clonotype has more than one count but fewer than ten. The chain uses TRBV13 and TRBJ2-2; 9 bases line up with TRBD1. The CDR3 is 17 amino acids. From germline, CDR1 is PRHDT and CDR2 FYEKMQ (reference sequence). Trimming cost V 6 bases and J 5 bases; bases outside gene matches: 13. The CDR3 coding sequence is TGTGCCAGCAGAACGCGTGGGACAGGGTCGCGAACCGGGGAGCTGTTTTTT. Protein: CASRTRGTGSRTGELFF.

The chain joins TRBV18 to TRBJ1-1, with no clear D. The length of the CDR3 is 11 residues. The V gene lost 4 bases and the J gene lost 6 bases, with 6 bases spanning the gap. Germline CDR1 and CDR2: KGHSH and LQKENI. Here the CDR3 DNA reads TGTGCCAGCTCACTAAGCGCTGAAGCTTTCTTT. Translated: CASSLSAEAFF.

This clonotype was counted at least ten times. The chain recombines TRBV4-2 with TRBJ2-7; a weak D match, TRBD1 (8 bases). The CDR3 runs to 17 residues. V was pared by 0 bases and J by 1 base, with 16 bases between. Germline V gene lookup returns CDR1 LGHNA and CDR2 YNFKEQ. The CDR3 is CASSQDPRGRGSYEQYF. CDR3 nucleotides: TGTGCCAGCAGCCAAGATCCCAGGGGGCGGGGGTCCTACGAGCAGTACTTC.

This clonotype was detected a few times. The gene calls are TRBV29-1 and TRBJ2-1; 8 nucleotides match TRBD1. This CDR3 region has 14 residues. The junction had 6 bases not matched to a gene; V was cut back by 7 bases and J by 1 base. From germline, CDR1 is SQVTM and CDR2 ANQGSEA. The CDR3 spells CSGTGTGSYNEQFF. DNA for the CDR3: TGCAGCGGGACCGGGACAGGTTCCTACAATGAGCAGTTCTTC.